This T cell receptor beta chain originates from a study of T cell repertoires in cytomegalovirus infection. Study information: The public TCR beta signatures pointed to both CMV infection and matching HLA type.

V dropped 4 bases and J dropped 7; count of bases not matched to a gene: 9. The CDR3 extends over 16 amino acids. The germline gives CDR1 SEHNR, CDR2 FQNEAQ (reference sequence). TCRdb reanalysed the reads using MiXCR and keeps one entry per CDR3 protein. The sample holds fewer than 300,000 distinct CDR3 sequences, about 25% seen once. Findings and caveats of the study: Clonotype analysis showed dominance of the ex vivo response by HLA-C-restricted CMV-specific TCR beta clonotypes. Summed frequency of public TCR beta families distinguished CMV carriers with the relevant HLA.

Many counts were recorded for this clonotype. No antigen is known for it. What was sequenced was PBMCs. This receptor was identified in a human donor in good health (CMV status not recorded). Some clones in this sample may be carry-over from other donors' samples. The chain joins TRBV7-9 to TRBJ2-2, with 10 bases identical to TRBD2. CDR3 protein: CASSSGLASFSGELFF. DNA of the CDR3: TGTGCCAGCAGCTCGGGACTAGCGAGTTTCAGCGGGGAGCTGTTTTTT.